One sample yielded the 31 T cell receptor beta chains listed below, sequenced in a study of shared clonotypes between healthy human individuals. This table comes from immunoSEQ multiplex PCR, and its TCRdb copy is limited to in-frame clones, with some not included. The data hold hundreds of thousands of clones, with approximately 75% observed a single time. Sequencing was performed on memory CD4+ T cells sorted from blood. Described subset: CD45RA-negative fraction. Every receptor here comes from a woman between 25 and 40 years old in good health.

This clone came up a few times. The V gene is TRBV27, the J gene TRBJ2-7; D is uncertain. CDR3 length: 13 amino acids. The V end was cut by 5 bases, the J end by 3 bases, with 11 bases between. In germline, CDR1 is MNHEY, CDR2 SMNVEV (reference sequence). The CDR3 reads CASSKSSLYEQYF. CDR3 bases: TGTGCCAGCAGTAAAAGTAGTCTCTACGAGCAGTACTTC.

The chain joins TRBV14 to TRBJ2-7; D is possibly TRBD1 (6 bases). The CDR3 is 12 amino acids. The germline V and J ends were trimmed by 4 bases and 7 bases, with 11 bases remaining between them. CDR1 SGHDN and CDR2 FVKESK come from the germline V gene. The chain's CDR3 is CASSLQGIEQYF. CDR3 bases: TGTGCCAGCAGCCTACAGGGAATAGAGCAGTACTTC. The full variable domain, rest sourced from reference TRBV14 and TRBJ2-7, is EAGVTQFPSHSVIEKGQTVTLRCDPISGHDNLYWYRRVMGKEIKFLLHFVKESKQDESGMPNNRFLAERTGGTYSTLKVQPAELEDSGVYFCASSLQGIEQYFGPGTRLTVT.

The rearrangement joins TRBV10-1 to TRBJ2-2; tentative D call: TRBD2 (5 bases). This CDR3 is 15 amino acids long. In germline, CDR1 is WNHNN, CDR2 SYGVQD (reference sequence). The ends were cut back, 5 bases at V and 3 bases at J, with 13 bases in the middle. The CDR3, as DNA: TGCGCCAGCAGTCGGGAACACTCCCACACCGGGGAGCTGTTTTTT. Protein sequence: CASSREHSHTGELFF.

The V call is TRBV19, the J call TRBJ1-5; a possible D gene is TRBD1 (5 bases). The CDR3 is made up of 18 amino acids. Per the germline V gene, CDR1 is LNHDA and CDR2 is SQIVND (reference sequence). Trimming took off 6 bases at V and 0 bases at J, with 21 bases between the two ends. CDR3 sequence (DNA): TGTGCCAGTAGGACGGACATCGCCCGCGGGGGTAGCAATCAGCCCCAGCATTTT. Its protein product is CASRTDIARGGSNQPQHF.

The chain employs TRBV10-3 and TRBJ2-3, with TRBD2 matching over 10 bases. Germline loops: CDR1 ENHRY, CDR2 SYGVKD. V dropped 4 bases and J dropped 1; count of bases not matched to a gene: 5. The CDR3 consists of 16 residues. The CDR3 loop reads CAISGTGTSGTDTQYF. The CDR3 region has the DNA TGTGCCATCAGTGGAACCGGGACTAGCGGCACAGATACGCAGTATTTT.

For the CDR3, the DNA is TGTGCCAGCAGCGTAGAAGGTCGACCCCATTATGGCTACACCTTC. Amino acids: CASSVEGRPHYGYTF. The J gene is TRBJ1-2, the V gene TRBV9; D gene uncertain. Germline V gives CDR1 SGDLS, CDR2 YYNGEE. Trimming stripped 0 bases from V and 5 bases from J, with 14 bases between. CDR3 length: 15 amino acids.

CDR3 DNA sequence: TGTGCCAGCAGTGACCAAGGAACTCTCAATGAAAAACTGTTTTTT. This codes for CASSDQGTLNEKLFF. This sequence joins TRBV6-1 and TRBJ1-4; D not certain. CDR1 is MNHNS and CDR2 is SASEGT in the germline V gene. The length of the CDR3 is 15 residues. V lost 3 bases and J 5 bases, leaving 13 bases between the germline ends.

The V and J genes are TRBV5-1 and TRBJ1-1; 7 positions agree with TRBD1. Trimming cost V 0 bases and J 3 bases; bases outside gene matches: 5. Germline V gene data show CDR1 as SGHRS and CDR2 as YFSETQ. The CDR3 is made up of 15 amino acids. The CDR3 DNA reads TGCGCCAGCAGCTTGGATGGCAGGGGGGACACTGAAGCTTTCTTT. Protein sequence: CASSLDGRGDTEAFF.

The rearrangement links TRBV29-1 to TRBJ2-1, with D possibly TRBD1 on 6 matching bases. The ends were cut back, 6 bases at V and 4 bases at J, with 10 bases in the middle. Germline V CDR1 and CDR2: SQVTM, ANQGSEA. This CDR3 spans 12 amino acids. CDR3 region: CSVSQGYNEQFF. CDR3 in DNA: TGCAGCGTATCTCAGGGGTACAATGAGCAGTTCTTC.

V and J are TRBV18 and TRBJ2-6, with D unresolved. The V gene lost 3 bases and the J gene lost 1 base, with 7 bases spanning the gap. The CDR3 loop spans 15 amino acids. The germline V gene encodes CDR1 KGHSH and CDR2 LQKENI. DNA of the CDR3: TGTGCCAGCTCACCGAAATCTTCTGGGGCCAACGTCCTGACTTTC. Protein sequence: CASSPKSSGANVLTF.

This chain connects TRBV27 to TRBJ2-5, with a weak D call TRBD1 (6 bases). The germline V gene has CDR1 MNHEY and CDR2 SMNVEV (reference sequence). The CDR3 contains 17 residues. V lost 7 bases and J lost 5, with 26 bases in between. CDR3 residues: CASKGGGKGDQGETQYF. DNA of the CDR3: TGTGCCAGCAAAGGCGGTGGGAAAGGGGACCAGGGGGAGACCCAGTACTTC.

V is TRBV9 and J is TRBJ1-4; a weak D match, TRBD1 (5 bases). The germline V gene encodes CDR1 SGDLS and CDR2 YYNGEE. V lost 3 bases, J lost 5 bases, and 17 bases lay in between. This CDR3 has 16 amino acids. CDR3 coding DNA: TGTGCCAGCAGCGCTGGGGCGACAGACGAAAATGAAAAACTGTTTTTT. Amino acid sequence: CASSAGATDENEKLFF. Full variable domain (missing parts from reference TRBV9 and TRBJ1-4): DSGVTQTPKHLITATGQRVTLRCSPRSGDLSVYWYQQSLDQGLQFLIQYYNGEERAKGNILERFSAQQFPDLHSELNLSSLELGDSALYFCASSAGATDENEKLFFGSGTQLSVL.

The CDR3 DNA reads as TGTGCCAGCAGTAGCAAATTCCGGGGACTAGCCGGGAATGAGCAGTTCTTC. Translated: CASSSKFRGLAGNEQFF. The genes are TRBV28 and TRBJ2-1; 9 bases are shared with TRBD2. V lost 5 bases to trimming and J lost 7 bases; unmatched junction nucleotides: 15. Germline-derived CDR1 and CDR2 are MDHEN and SYDVKM. This CDR3 is 17 amino acids long.

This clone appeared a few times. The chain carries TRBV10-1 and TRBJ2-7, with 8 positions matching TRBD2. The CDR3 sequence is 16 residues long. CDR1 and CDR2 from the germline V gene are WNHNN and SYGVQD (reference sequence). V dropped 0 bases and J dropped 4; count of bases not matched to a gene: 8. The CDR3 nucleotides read TGCGCCAGCAGTGAGTCTCGGAGCGGGAGAGTTTACGAGCAGTACTTC. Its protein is CASSESRSGRVYEQYF.

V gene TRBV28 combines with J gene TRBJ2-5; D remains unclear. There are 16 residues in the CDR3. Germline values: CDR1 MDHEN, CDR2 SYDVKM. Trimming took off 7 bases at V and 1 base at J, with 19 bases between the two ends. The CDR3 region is CASTKNTAPAQETQYF. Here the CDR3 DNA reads TGTGCCAGCACCAAAAACACAGCACCGGCCCAAGAGACCCAGTACTTC.

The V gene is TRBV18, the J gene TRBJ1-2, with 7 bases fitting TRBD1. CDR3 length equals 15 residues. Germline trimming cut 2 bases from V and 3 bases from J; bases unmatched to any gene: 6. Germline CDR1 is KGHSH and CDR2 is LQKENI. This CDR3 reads CASSPGQEDYYGYTF. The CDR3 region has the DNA TGTGCCAGCTCACCAGGACAGGAAGATTACTATGGCTACACCTTC.

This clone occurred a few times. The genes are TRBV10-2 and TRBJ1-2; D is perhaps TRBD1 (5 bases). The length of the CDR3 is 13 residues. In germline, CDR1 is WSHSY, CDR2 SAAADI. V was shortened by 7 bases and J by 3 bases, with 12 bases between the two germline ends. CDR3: CASNTQGDYGYTF. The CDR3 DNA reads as TGCGCCAGCAACACCCAGGGTGACTATGGCTACACCTTC.

Here the CDR3 reads CASSPRGCVFAYEQYF. The CDR3 coding sequence is TGTGCCAGCAGCCCTCGAGGGTGCGTGTTTGCCTACGAGCAGTACTTC. This rearrangement joins TRBV9 to TRBJ2-7; maybe TRBD2 (5 bases). CDR1 is SGDLS and CDR2 is YYNGEE in the germline V gene. The CDR3 has 16 residues. Trimming removed 4 bases from V and 2 bases from J, with 19 bases in between.

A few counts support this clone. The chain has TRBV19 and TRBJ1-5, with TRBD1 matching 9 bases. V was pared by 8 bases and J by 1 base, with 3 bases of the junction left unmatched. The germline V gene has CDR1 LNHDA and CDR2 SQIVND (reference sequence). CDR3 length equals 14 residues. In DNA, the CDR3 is TGTGCCAGTTACGACAGGGGGAGCAATCAGCCCCAGCATTTT. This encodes CASYDRGSNQPQHF.

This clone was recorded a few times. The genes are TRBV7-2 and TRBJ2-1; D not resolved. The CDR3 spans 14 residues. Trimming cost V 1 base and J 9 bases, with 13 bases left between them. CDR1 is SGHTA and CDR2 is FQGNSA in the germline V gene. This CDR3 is CASSLGSPRGEQFF. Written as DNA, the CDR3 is TGTGCCAGCAGCTTAGGGTCCCCCAGAGGTGAGCAGTTCTTC. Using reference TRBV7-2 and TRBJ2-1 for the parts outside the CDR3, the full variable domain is GAGVSQSPSNKVTEKGKDVELRCDPISGHTALYWYRQSLGQGLEFLIYFQGNSAPDKSGLPSDRFSAERTGGSVSTLTIQRTQQEDSAVYLCASSLGSPRGEQFFGPGTRLTVL.

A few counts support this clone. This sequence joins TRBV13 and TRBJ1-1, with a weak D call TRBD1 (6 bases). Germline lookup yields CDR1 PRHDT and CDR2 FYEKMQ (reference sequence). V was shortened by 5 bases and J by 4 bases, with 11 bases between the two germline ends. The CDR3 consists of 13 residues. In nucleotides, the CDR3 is TGTGCCAGCAGCCTCACAGGGTCCACTGAAGCTTTCTTT. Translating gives CASSLTGSTEAFF.

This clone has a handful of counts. The CDR3 DNA follows: TGTGCCAGCAGTGGACGACTAGCGGGAGTGTATGAGCAGTTCTTC. Translated: CASSGRLAGVYEQFF. The chain uses TRBV25-1 and TRBJ2-1, with 12 bases fitting TRBD2. V was clipped by 4 bases and J by 8 bases; unmatched bases: 6. This CDR3 has 15 amino acids. Per the germline V gene, CDR1 is MGHDK and CDR2 is SYGVNS.

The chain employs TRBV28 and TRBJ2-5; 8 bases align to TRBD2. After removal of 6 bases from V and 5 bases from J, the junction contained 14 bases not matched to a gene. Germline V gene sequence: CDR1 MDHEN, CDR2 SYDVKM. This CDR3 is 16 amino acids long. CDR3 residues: CASRRSGGGRTETQYF. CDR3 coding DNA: TGTGCCAGCAGACGGTCGGGGGGGGGAAGGACGGAGACCCAGTACTTC.

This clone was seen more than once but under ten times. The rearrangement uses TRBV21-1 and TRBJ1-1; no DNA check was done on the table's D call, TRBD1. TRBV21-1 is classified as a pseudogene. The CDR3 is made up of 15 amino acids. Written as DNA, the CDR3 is TGTGCCAGCAGCAAAAGGGGGACAGGACCCTTCGAGACTTTCTTT. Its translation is CASSKRGTGPFETFF.

The CDR3 spells CAISESLGTGGFNQPQHF. CDR3 coding DNA: TGTGCCATCAGTGAGTCCCTAGGGACAGGGGGCTTCAATCAGCCCCAGCATTTT. This chain joins TRBV10-3 and TRBJ1-5; 12 bases agree with TRBD1. There are 18 residues in the CDR3. The ends lost 0 bases at V and 3 bases at J; junction bases unmatched: 6. The germline V gene encodes CDR1 ENHRY and CDR2 SYGVKD.

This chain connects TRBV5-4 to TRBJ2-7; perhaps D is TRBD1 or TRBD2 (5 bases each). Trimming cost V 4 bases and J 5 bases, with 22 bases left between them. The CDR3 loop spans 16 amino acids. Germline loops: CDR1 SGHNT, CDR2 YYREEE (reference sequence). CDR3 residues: CASSPISGTPPDEQYF. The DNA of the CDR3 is TGTGCCAGCAGCCCTATTTCCGGGACCCCCCCCGACGAGCAGTACTTC.

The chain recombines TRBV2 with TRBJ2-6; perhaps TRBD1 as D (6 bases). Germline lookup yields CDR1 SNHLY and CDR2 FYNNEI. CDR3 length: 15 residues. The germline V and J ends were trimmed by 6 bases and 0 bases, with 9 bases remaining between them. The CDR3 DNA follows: TGTGCCAGCAGGGACAGCTCCTCTGGGGCCAACGTCCTGACTTTC. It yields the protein CASRDSSSGANVLTF.

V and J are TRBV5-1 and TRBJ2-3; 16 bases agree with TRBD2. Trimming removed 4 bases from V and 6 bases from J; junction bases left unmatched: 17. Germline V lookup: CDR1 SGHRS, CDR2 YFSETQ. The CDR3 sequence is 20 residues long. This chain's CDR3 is CASSGRDTGTSGRAYDTQYF. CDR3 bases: TGCGCCAGCAGCGGCCGGGACACCGGGACTAGCGGGAGGGCATATGATACGCAGTATTTT.

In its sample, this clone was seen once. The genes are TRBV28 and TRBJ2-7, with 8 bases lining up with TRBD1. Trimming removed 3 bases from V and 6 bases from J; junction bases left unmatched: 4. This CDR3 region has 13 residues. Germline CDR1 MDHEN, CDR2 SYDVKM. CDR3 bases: TGTGCCAGCAGTTTCCTGGACAGGGCCGAGCAGTACTTC. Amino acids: CASSFLDRAEQYF.

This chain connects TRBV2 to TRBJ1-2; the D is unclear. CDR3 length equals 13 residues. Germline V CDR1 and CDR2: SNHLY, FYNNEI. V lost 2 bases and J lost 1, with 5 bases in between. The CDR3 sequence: CASSELGNYGYTF. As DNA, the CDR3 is TGTGCCAGCAGTGAACTGGGTAACTATGGCTACACCTTC.

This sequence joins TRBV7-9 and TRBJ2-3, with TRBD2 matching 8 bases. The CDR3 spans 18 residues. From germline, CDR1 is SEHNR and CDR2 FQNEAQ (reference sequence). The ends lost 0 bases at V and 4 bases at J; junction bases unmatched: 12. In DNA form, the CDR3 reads TGTGCCAGCAGCTTAGCGGTCTCGGGAGGGCCCCGAGCAGATACGCAGTATTTT. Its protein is CASSLAVSGGPRADTQYF.